The subject of this entry is one T cell receptor beta chain. Its antigen specificity is not known. No quality values exist for individual bases; no much larger clone is one base distant. Healthy HIV-negative adults with no recently reported acute infections or vaccinations were included as donors. Every donor was a Caucasian adult living in Nashville, Tennessee, USA. Magnetic negative selection was used to enrich CD4+ T cells, after which naive cells were positively selected on CD45RA and the negative fraction became the memory subset. Blood was obtained by leukapheresis, after which PBMCs were separated by Ficoll-Histopaque density gradient centrifugation and cryopreserved in liquid nitrogen vapor phase. Purity and quantity of every magnetically sorted T cell population were checked by analytical flow cytometry. Genomic DNA was isolated from each sorted fraction and quantified by UV absorbance on a Nanodrop 2000c.

The data are from a study of shared clonotypes between healthy human individuals (dated by TCRdb to about 2020). Background for the entire study: The cohort comprised two women and a few men aged 18 to 49 years. For each donor, three plates each were used for CD4 naive and CD4 memory, two plates were used for CD8 naive, and one plate was used for CD8 memory. Per donor, leukapheresis produced somewhere between about 0.8 and 9 billion PBMCs. To increase sequencing depth and limit assay-specific biases, TCR repertoire library preparation and sequencing were carried out by different laboratories using diverse techniques. To estimate repertoire size and how much clonotypes are shared between individuals, the study performed deep sequencing of blood TCR repertoires from roughly five healthy adults.

TCR CDR3 regions were amplified from genomic DNA by multiplex PCR using the deep immunoSEQ assay. Extracted genomic DNA from each cell subset was spread evenly across all wells of several immunoSEQ 96-well plates, with each plate serving as a replicate. Each replicate PCR for sorted subsets received roughly 200 ng genomic DNA, equal to about 30,000 T cell genomes. Purified libraries were quantified with a Qubit 3.0 fluorometer, sized on a Bioanalyzer 2100, and re-quantified with the KAPA Library Quantification kit. A separate single-read 150-cycle Illumina NextSeq 550 flow cell was used to sequence each immunoSEQ 96-well plate. The authors' analysis ran thus. Because the immunoSEQ output included only junctional sequences and no quality scores, the filtering could not be the same as the filtering used for full-length reads. Sequences were annotated with PyIR, a Python wrapper for IgBLAST v1.9, and V/J genes and CDR3 were assigned using IMGT germline references. Reads were removed for weak V/J assignments (E-value above 1e-6), missing CDR3, stop codons, out-of-frame junctions, or ambiguous translated residues. A V3J clonotype was defined by an identical inferred V gene, J gene, and CDR3 amino acid sequence. The percentage overlap between two repertoires was calculated by dividing the number of shared unique clonotypes by the size of the smaller repertoire. Richness of each repertoire was evaluated using RTK rarefaction, the Chao1 estimator, and Recon v2.1 estimates of unobserved clonotypes. OLGA was used to compute generation probabilities for all TCRbeta clonotypes that the gDNA method yielded from a handful of donors. Entries here come from immuneACCESS through TCRdb and include only in-frame sequences with V and J called. Some clones fail to appear in such tables; in the studies checked, an unresolved V gene covers under half of the shortfall, and the cause of the remainder is unknown. For V, J and clone size, that table is used; D and trimming come from the DNA. The sample yields 2 million to 2.5 million clones; approximately 95% were counted once. The top ten clonotypes cover more than 0.1% of the sample.

Study-level results and caveats: Only blood was sampled, and tissue TCR repertoires likely differ from those in blood. Roughly 5.2% of naive CD4, roughly 3.5% of naive CD8, 2.3% of memory CD4, and over 0.35% of memory CD8 clonotypes were shared across several donors. Incomplete sequencing was indicated by rarefaction of sorted-subset datasets, despite the large sequencing depth. The small number of donors limited the genetic and exposure-history diversity represented. Naive subsets generally had larger estimated clonotype richness than memory subsets did. Pairwise subsampling indicated that sequencing depth was expected to affect the degree of clonotype sharing among donors. Clonotypes shared by all four sorted-subset donors showed higher generation probabilities than non-shared clonotypes.

V is clipped by 10 bases and J by 4 bases, and the sequence between their germline boundaries is 13 bases long. Counted from cysteine to phenylalanine, this CDR3 has 12 amino acids. This entry keeps only the CDR3 DNA: 36 bases, framed from base 1. Reading the germline V gene gives CDR1 MDHEN and CDR2 SYDVKM. This TCR derives from a young man in good health. The sequenced sample was naive CD4+ T cells sorted from blood. In the paper's terms, the cell subset or site label means: CD45RA+ positively selected. The sequence links TRBV28 to TRBJ1-2; no D gene is confidently identified. The nucleotides read TGTGCCATCTGGGATCGGCTCTATGGCTACACCTTC. Translated, this gives CAIWDRLYGYTF.